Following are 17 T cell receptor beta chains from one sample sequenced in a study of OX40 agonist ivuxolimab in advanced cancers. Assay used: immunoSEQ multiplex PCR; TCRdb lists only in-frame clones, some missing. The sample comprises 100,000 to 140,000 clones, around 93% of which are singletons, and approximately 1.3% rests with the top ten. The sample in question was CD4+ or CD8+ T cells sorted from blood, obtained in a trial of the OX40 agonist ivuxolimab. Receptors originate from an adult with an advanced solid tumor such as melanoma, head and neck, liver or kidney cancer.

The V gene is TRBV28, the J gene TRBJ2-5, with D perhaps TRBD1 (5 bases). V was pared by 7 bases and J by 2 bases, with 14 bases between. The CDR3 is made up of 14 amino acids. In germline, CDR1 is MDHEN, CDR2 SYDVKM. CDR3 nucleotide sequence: TGTGCCAGCATTCACCGACAGCCTCAAGAGACCCAGTACTTC. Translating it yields CASIHRQPQETQYF.

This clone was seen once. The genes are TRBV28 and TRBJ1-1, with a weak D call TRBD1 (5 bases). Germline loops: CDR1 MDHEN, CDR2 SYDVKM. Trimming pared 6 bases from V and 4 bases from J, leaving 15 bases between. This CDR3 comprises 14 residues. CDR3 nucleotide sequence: TGTGCCAGCAGCCTAGGGAGACAGACCACTGAAGCTTTCTTT. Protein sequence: CASSLGRQTTEAFF. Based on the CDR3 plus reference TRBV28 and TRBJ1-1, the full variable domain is DVKVTQSSRYLVKRTGEKVFLECVQDMDHENMFWYRQDPGLGLRLIYFSYDVKMKEKGDIPEGYSVSREKKERFSLILESASTNQTSMYLCASSLGRQTTEAFFGQGTRLTVV.

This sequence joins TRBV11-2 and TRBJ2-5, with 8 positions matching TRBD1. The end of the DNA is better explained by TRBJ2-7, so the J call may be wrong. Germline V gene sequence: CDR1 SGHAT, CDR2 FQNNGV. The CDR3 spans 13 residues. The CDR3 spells CASSPGQGDEQYF. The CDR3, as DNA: TGTGCCAGCAGCCCCGGACAGGGAGACGAGCAGTACTTC.

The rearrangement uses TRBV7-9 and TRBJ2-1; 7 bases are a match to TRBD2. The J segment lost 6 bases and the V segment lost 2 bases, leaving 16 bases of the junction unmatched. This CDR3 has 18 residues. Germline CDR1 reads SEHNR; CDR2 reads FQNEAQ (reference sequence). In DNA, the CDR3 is TGTGCCAGCAGCTTAAACCCTTCAGATCGGGCGGGAGTCAATGAGCAGTTCTTC. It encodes CASSLNPSDRAGVNEQFF.

The CDR3 sequence is CAWRGFELGEQYF. In DNA, the CDR3 is TGTGCCTGGAGGGGATTTGAATTGGGCGAGCAGTACTTC. The chain joins TRBV30 to TRBJ2-7; D is uncertain. The CDR3 sequence is 13 residues long. Trimming stripped 3 bases from V and 6 bases from J, with 15 bases between. The V gene's germline CDR1 is GTSNPN and CDR2 SVGIG (reference sequence). Full variable domain (outside the CDR3, taken from reference TRBV30 and TRBJ2-7): SQTIHQWPATLVQPVGSPLSLECTVEGTSNPNLYWYRQAAGRGLQLLFYSVGIGQISSEVPQNLSASRPQDRQFILSSKKLLLSDSGFYLCAWRGFELGEQYFGPGTRLTVT.

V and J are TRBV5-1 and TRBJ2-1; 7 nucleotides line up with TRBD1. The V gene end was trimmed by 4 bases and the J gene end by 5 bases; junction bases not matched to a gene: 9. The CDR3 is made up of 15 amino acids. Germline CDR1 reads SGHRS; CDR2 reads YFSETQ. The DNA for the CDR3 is TGCGCCAGCAGCACTTGGACAGGTGATCACAATGAGCAGTTCTTC. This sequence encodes CASSTWTGDHNEQFF.

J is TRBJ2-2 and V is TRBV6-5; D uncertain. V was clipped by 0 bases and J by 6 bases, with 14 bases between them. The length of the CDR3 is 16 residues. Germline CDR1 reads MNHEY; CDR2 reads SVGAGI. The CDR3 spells CASSYSPVLTAGELFF. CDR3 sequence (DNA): TGTGCCAGCAGTTACTCGCCGGTCCTTACGGCCGGGGAGCTGTTTTTT.

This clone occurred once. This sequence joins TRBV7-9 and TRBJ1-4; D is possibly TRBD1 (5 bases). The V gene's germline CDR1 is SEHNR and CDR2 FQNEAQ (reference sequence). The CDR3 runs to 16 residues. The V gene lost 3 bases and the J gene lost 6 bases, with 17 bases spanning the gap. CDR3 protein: CASSFIDGGYDEKLFF. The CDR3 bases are TGTGCCAGCAGCTTCATCGATGGGGGTTACGATGAAAAACTGTTTTTT.

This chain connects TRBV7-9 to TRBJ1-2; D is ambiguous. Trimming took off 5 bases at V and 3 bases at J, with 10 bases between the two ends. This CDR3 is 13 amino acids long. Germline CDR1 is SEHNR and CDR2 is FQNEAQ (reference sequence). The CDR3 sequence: CASSPTVDYGYTF. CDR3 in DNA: TGTGCCAGCAGCCCGACTGTTGACTATGGCTACACCTTC.

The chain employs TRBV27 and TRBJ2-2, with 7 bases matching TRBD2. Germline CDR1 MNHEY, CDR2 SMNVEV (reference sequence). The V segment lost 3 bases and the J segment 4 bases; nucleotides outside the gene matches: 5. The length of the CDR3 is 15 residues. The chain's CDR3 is CASSFGGGLTGELFF. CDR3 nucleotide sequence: TGTGCCAGCAGTTTCGGGGGAGGGCTCACCGGGGAGCTGTTTTTT.

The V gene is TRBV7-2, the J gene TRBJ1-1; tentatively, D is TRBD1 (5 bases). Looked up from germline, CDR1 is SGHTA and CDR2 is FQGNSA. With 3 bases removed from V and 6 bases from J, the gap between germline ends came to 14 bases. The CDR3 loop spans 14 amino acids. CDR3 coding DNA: TGTGCCAGCAGCTTTATAGCCGGAGGGGCTGAAGCTTTCTTT. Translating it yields CASSFIAGGAEAFF.

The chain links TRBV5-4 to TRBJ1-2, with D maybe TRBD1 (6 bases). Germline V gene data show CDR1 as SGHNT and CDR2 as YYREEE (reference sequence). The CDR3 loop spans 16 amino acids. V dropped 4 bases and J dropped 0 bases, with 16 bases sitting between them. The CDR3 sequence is CASSATGIDANYGYTF. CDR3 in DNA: TGTGCCAGCAGCGCGACAGGTATCGATGCTAACTATGGCTACACCTTC.

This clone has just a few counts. The CDR3 loop is CASKREGRADTQYF. The CDR3 nucleotides are TGTGCCAGCAAGCGGGAGGGCCGCGCAGATACGCAGTATTTT. This chain joins TRBV19 and TRBJ2-3; 10 nucleotides agree with TRBD2. CDR3 length: 14 amino acids. Per germline, CDR1 LNHDA and CDR2 SQIVND (reference sequence). Trimming took 9 bases from V and 4 from J; bases not matched to a gene: 7.

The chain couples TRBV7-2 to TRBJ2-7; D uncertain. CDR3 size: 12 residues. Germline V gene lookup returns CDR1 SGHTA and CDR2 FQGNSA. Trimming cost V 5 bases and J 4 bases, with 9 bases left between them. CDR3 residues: CASSASIYEQYF. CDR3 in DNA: TGTGCCAGCAGCGCGTCGATTTACGAGCAGTACTTC.

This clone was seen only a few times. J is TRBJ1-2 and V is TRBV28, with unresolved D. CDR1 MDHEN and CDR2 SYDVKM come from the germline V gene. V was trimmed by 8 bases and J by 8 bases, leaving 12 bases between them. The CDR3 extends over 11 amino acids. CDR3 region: CASGVSGGYTF. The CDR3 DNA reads TGTGCCAGCGGGGTGAGCGGGGGCTACACCTTC.

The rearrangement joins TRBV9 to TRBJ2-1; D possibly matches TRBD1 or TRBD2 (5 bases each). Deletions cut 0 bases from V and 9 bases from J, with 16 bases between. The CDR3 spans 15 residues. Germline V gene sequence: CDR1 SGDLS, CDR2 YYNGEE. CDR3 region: CASSVVGTTDFEQFF. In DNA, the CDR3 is TGTGCCAGCAGCGTAGTAGGGACCACGGACTTTGAGCAGTTCTTC.

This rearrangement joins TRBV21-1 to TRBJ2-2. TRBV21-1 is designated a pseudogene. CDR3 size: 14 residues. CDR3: CASSKGFGIRELFF. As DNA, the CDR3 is TGTGCCAGCAGCAAAGGATTTGGGATTCGGGAGCTGTTTTTT.